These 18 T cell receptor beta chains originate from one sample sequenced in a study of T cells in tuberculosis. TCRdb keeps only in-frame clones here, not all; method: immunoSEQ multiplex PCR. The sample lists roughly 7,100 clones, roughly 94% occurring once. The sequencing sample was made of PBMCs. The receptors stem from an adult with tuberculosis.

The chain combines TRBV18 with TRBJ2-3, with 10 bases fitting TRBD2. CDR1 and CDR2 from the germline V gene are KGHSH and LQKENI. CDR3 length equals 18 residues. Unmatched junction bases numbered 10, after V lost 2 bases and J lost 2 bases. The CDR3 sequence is CASSPYRLAGETTDTQYF. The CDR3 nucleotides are TGTGCCAGCTCACCATATAGGCTAGCGGGGGAGACCACAGATACGCAGTATTTT.

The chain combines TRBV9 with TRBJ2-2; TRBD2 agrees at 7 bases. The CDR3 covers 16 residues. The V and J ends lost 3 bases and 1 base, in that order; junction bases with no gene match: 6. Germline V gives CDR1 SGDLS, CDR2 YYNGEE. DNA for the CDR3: TGTGCCAGCAGCGAGGATAGCGGGTTGAACACCGGGGAGCTGTTTTTT. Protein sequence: CASSEDSGLNTGELFF.

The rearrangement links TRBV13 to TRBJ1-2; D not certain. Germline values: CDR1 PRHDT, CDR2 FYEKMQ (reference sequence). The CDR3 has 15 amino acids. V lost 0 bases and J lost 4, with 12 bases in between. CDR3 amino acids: CASSLGRGPSYGYTF. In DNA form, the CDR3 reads TGTGCCAGCAGCTTAGGCCGCGGTCCGTCCTATGGCTACACCTTC.

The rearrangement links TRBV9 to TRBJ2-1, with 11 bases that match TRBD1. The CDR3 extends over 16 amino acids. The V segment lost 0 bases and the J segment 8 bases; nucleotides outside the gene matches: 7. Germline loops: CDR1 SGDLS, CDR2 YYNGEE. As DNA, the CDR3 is TGTGCCAGCAGCGTAGAGACTAGGGGACAGGGGGATGAGCAGTTCTTC. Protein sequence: CASSVETRGQGDEQFF. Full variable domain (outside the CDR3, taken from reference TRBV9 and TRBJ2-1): DSGVTQTPKHLITATGQRVTLRCSPRSGDLSVYWYQQSLDQGLQFLIQYYNGEERAKGNILERFSAQQFPDLHSELNLSSLELGDSALYFCASSVETRGQGDEQFFGPGTRLTVL.

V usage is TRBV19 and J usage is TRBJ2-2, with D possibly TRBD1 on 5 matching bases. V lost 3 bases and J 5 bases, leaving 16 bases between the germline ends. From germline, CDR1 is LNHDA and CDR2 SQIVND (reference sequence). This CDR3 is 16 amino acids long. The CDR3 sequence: CASSISNSRVTGELFF. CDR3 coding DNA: TGTGCCAGTAGTATCTCTAACTCCAGGGTAACCGGGGAGCTGTTTTTT.

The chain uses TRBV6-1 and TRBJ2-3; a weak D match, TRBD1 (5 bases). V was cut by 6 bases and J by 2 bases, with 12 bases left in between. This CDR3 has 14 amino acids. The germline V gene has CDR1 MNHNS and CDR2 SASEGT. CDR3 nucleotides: TGTGCCAGCAGAGCCGGACAAAACACAGATACGCAGTATTTT. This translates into CASRAGQNTDTQYF.

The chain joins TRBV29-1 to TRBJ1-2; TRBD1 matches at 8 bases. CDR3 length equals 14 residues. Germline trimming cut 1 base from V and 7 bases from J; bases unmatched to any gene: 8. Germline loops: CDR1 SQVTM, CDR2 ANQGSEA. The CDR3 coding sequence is TGCAGCGTTGAAGTCTCAGGGGGCGCGGGTGGCTACACCTTC. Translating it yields CSVEVSGGAGGYTF.

CDR3 sequence reads: CASSRDRASNQPQHF. The CDR3 region has the DNA TGTGCCAGCAGCAGGGACAGGGCTAGCAATCAGCCCCAGCATTTT. The chain is built from TRBV2 and TRBJ1-5, with 9 bases fitting TRBD1. The germline V gene encodes CDR1 SNHLY and CDR2 FYNNEI. V shed 6 bases and J 0 bases; nucleotides not matched to a gene: 3. This CDR3 is 15 amino acids long.

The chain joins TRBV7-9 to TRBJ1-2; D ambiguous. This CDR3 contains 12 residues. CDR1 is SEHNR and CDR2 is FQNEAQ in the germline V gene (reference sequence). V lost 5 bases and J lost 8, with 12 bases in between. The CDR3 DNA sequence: TGTGCCAGCAGCCCGTCACCTCGGGGCTACACCTTC. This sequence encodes CASSPSPRGYTF.

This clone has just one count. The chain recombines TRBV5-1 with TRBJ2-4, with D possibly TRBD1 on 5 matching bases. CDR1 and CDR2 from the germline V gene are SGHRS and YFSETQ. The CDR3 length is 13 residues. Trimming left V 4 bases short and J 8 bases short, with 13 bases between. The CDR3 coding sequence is TGCGCCAGCAGCGTGGCAGGGTCGGACATTCAGTACTTC. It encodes CASSVAGSDIQYF. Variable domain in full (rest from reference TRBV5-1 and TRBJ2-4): KAGVTQTPRYLIKTRGQQVTLSCSPISGHRSVSWYQQTPGQGLQFLFEYFSETQRNKGNFPGRFSGRQFSNSRSEMNVSTLELGDSALYLCASSVAGSDIQYFGAGTRLSVL.

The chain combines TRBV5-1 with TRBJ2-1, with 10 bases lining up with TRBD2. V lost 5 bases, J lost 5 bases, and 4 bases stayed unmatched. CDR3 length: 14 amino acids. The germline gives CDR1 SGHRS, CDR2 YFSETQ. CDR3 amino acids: CASRLGLADNEQFF. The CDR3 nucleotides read TGCGCCAGCAGGCTTGGACTAGCGGACAATGAGCAGTTCTTC.

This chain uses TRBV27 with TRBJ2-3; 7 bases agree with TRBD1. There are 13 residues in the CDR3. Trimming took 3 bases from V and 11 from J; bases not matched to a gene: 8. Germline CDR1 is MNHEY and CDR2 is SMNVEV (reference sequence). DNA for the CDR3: TGTGCCAGCAGTTTCGGAGTCCCAGGGGGGCAGTATTTT. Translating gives CASSFGVPGGQYF.

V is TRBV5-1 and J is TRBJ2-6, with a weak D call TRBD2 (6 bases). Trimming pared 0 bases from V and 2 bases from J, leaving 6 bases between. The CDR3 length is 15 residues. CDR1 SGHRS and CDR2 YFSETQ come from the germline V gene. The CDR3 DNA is TGCGCCAGCAGCTTGGGCGGGGCTGGGGCCAACGTCCTGACTTTC. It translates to CASSLGGAGANVLTF.

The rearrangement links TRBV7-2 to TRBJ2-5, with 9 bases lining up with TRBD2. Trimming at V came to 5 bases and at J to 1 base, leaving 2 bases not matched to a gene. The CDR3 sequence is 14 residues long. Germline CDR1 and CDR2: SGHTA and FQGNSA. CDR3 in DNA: TGTGCCAGCAGCACGACTAGCGGCCAAGAGACCCAGTACTTC. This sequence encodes CASSTTSGQETQYF.

CDR3 nucleotide sequence: TGTGCCAGCAGTGACCACGGGACTAGCGACGATACGCAGTATTTT. This codes for CASSDHGTSDDTQYF. V gene TRBV2 combines with J gene TRBJ2-3, with 10 bases fitting TRBD2. CDR3 length: 15 amino acids. V trimming: 3 bases; J trimming: 6 bases; junction bases outside the gene matches: 6. From germline, CDR1 is SNHLY and CDR2 FYNNEI.

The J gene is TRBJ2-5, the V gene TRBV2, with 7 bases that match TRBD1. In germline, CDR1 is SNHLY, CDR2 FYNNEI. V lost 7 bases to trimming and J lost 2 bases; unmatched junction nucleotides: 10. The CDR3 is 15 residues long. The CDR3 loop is CASTDPGQPQETQYF. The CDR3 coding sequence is TGTGCCAGCACGGACCCGGGACAGCCTCAAGAGACCCAGTACTTC.

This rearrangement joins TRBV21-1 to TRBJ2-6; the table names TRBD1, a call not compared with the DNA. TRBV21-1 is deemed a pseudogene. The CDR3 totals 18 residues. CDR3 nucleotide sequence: TGTGCCAGCAGCAAAGAGGGACAGGGGAGGCCTGGGGCCAACGTCCTGACTTTC. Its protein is CASSKEGQGRPGANVLTF.

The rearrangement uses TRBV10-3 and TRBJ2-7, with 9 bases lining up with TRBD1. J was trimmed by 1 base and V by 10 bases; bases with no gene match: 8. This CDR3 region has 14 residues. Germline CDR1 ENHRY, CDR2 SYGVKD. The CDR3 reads CASGRDRESYEQYF. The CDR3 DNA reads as TGTGCCAGCGGGCGGGACAGGGAATCCTACGAGCAGTACTTC.